This TCR beta chain was retrieved from a study of vaccination effects on CD4 cells after COVID-19. Study-wide context: Researchers drew samples from a few convalescent patients early and late after vaccination.

The culture ran for roughly ten days before CD4+ T cells were isolated. This individual contracted SARS-CoV-2 between March and December 2020, as verified by PCR. Vaccination of participants consisted of two doses of either the BNT162b2 or mRNA-1273 vaccine. On this clone: Its target is unknown.

Germline values: CDR1 SGHTA, CDR2 FQGTGA. Trimming took 1 base from V and 8 from J, leaving 21 bases between them. CDR3 length: 17 residues. Here immunoSEQ multiplex PCR was the method, and the copy in TCRdb shows in-frame clones only, minus some. Found here are about 34,000 clones, about three quarters of them singletons; the top ten hold approximately 6.3%. This chain links TRBV7-3 with TRBJ2-1; tentatively, D is TRBD2 (7 bases). This sequence was found in a human donor who had a prior SARS-CoV-2 infection. The input for sequencing was CD4+ T cells from PBMCs cultured without peptide, taken after COVID-19 vaccination. The CDR3 DNA reads TGTGCCAGCAGCTTAAAGGGGGGGACCGCAGGCGGCCATGAGCAGTTCTTC. Its translation: CASSLKGGTAGGHEQFF.